The 26 T cell receptor beta chains listed next were all sequenced from one sample in a study of blood T cell repertoires in COVID-19. Method: immunoSEQ multiplex PCR; TCRdb's copy keeps in-frame clones and lacks some. The sample holds some 390,000 clones; 80% to 90% are singletons and the top ten take roughly 1.1%. The sequenced sample was PBMCs or T cells enriched from blood (not recorded which). These receptors were taken from a man aged 25-45 years who had recovered from COVID-19.

The CDR3 is CASSETGVDTQYF. For the CDR3, the DNA is TGTGCCAGCAGCGAGACAGGGGTCGATACGCAGTATTTT. J is TRBJ2-3 and V is TRBV2; 8 bases match TRBD1. Germline CDR1 reads SNHLY; CDR2 reads FYNNEI. V shed 6 bases and J 6 bases; nucleotides not matched to a gene: 5. CDR3 length: 13 amino acids. Drawing the rest from reference TRBV2 and TRBJ2-3, the complete variable domain is EPEVTQTPSHQVTQMGQEVILRCVPISNHLYFYWYRQILGQKVEFLVSFYNNEISEKSEIFDDQFSVERPDGSNFTLKIRSTKLEDSAMYFCASSETGVDTQYFGPGTRLTVL.

The V call is TRBV4-2, the J call TRBJ2-5; no definite D call. This CDR3 is 10 amino acids long. V lost 8 bases to trimming and J lost 5 bases, with 6 bases between them. Per germline, CDR1 LGHNA and CDR2 YNFKEQ. CDR3 nucleotides: TGTGCCAGCGGGCTGGAGACCCAGTACTTC. As protein: CASGLETQYF.

The chain recombines TRBV5-1 with TRBJ1-1; possibly TRBD1 for D (5 bases). Trimming shortened V by 0 bases and J by 0 bases, and 12 bases separated the two germline ends. This CDR3 is built from 16 residues. Germline V CDR1 and CDR2: SGHRS, YFSETQ. CDR3 DNA: TGCGCCAGCAGCTTGGCGGGCGGGGGGGTGAACACTGAAGCTTTCTTT. Protein product: CASSLAGGGVNTEAFF.

The V and J genes are TRBV7-3 and TRBJ2-3, with 8 bases matching TRBD2. CDR3 length: 16 amino acids. CDR1 is SGHTA, CDR2 FQGTGA, per germline. The V segment lost 2 bases and the J segment 2 bases; nucleotides outside the gene matches: 6. The CDR3 spells CASSLGAGGPTDTQYF. In DNA form, the CDR3 reads TGTGCCAGCAGCTTAGGGGCGGGAGGTCCCACAGATACGCAGTATTTT. The entire variable domain, with the rest obtained from reference TRBV7-3 and TRBJ2-3, is as follows: GAGVSQTPSNKVTEKGKYVELRCDPISGHTALYWYRQSLGQGPEFLIYFQGTGAADDSGLPNDRFFAVRPEGSVSTLKIQRTERGDSAVYLCASSLGAGGPTDTQYFGPGTRLTVL.

This chain connects TRBV10-3 to TRBJ1-4; 7 nucleotides match TRBD1. With V trimmed by 6 bases and J by 6 bases, 7 bases remained unmatched. The CDR3 loop spans 14 amino acids. Germline CDR1 is ENHRY and CDR2 is SYGVKD. Here the CDR3 reads CAIRDTGVDEKLFF. For the CDR3, the DNA is TGTGCCATCAGGGATACAGGGGTGGATGAAAAACTGTTTTTT.

The rearrangement joins TRBV11-2 to TRBJ1-1; the match to TRBD1 covers 8 bases. Germline V gene sequence: CDR1 SGHAT, CDR2 FQNNGV. J lost 7 bases, V lost 7 bases, and 11 bases had no gene match. The CDR3 sequence is 14 residues long. The DNA for the CDR3 is TGTGCCAGCAAAGGACAGGGTAATCGGGATGAAGCTTTCTTT. It codes for CASKGQGNRDEAFF. The whole variable domain, filled in from reference TRBV11-2 and TRBJ1-1, reads EAGVAQSPRYKIIEKRQSVAFWCNPISGHATLYWYQQILGQGPKLLIQFQNNGVVDDSQLPKDRFSAERLKGVDSTLKIQPAKLEDSAVYLCASKGQGNRDEAFFGQGTRLTVV.

The J gene is TRBJ1-3, the V gene TRBV4-1; 8 bases fit TRBD1. The CDR3 runs to 17 residues. Looked up from germline, CDR1 is MGHRA and CDR2 is YSYEKL. J lost 3 bases, V lost 4 bases, and 11 bases had no gene match. The DNA of the CDR3 is TGCGCCAGCAGCCCCCATTGGACAGGGTCGGGTGGAAACACCATATATTTT. Residues: CASSPHWTGSGGNTIYF.

This clone was recorded at least ten times. This sequence joins TRBV11-2 and TRBJ1-5; no clear D gene. V was shortened by 1 base and J by 3 bases, with 4 bases between the two germline ends. CDR1 is SGHAT and CDR2 is FQNNGV in the germline V gene. This CDR3 has 13 amino acids. DNA for the CDR3: TGTGCCAGCAGCTTAGCGGTCAATCAGCCCCAGCATTTT. It encodes CASSLAVNQPQHF. The full variable domain, its missing parts supplied by reference TRBV11-2 and TRBJ1-5, is EAGVAQSPRYKIIEKRQSVAFWCNPISGHATLYWYQQILGQGPKLLIQFQNNGVVDDSQLPKDRFSAERLKGVDSTLKIQPAKLEDSAVYLCASSLAVNQPQHFGDGTRLSIL.

As regards this clone: Other DNA sequences in the same sample also yield this CDR3. The chain recombines TRBV28 with TRBJ2-7, with 8 bases aligning to TRBD1. The length of the CDR3 is 12 residues. The germline V gene encodes CDR1 MDHEN and CDR2 SYDVKM. V shed 6 bases and J 4 bases; nucleotides not matched to a gene: 2. The CDR3 DNA reads TGTGCCAGCAGAACAGGGGGGTACGAGCAGTACTTC. It translates to CASRTGGYEQYF. The full variable domain, completed using reference TRBV28 and TRBJ2-7, is DVKVTQSSRYLVKRTGEKVFLECVQDMDHENMFWYRQDPGLGLRLIYFSYDVKMKEKGDIPEGYSVSREKKERFSLILESASTNQTSMYLCASRTGGYEQYFGPGTRLTVT.

With respect to this clone: Other DNA sequences within the sample encode an identical CDR3. V and J are TRBV5-1 and TRBJ2-3; D possibly corresponds to TRBD2 (7 bases). Germline V gives CDR1 SGHRS, CDR2 YFSETQ. The V and J ends lost 0 bases and 4 bases respectively, with 12 bases between them. CDR3 length: 15 amino acids. The chain's CDR3 is CASSLAAGAADTQYF. The CDR3 DNA is TGCGCCAGCAGCTTGGCCGCGGGGGCCGCAGATACGCAGTATTTT.

The rearrangement uses TRBV27 and TRBJ1-2; TRBD1 aligns across 8 bases. The V segment lost 4 bases and the J segment 7 bases; nucleotides outside the gene matches: 2. Germline V gives CDR1 MNHEY, CDR2 SMNVEV (reference sequence). The CDR3 has 12 residues. The CDR3 nucleotides read TGTGCCAGCAGTTCCGACAGGGGTGGCTACACCTTC. This sequence encodes CASSSDRGGYTF.

This chain connects TRBV30 to TRBJ2-3; 14 nucleotides match TRBD2. CDR3 length: 16 residues. Per the germline V gene, CDR1 is GTSNPN and CDR2 is SVGIG (reference sequence). V lost 0 bases, J lost 3 bases, and 2 bases stayed unmatched. CDR3 amino acids: CAWSVGTSGRTDTQYF. As DNA, the CDR3 is TGTGCCTGGAGTGTTGGGACTAGCGGGAGAACAGATACGCAGTATTTT.

The chain recombines TRBV11-2 with TRBJ2-5, with D possibly being TRBD2 (5 bases). Germline CDR1 reads SGHAT; CDR2 reads FQNNGV. The CDR3 is 14 residues long. Trimming cost V 8 bases and J 1 base, with 14 bases left between them. The CDR3: CASQVRAAQETQYF. The CDR3, as DNA: TGTGCCAGCCAGGTGAGGGCAGCCCAAGAGACCCAGTACTTC.

This clone was counted once. The chain links TRBV14 to TRBJ2-5, with D possibly being TRBD2 (6 bases). Looked up from germline, CDR1 is SGHDN and CDR2 is FVKESK. Deletions cut 2 bases from V and 5 bases from J, with 12 bases between. The CDR3 covers 14 residues. As DNA, the CDR3 is TGTGCCAGCAGCCAACGCGGGATCAGGGAGACCCAGTACTTC. Translated, it gives CASSQRGIRETQYF.

This rearrangement joins TRBV24-1 to TRBJ2-1; tentative D call: TRBD1 (6 bases). V was cut by 3 bases and J by 4 bases, with 9 bases left in between. Germline V gene sequence: CDR1 KGHDR, CDR2 SFDVKD. The CDR3 is 14 amino acids. DNA of the CDR3: TGTGCCACCAGTGATGTGGACAGTTACAATGAGCAGTTCTTC. It codes for CATSDVDSYNEQFF.

DNA for the CDR3: TGTGCCACCAGTGAAGGGACTAGCGGGAGAGGCAACTACGAGCAGTACTTC. It translates to CATSEGTSGRGNYEQYF. This chain links TRBV24-1 with TRBJ2-7, with 14 bases aligning to TRBD2. The V segment lost 4 bases and the J segment 3 bases; nucleotides outside the gene matches: 7. CDR1 is KGHDR, CDR2 SFDVKD, per germline. The CDR3 has 17 residues.

The CDR3 sequence is CASSLDGSGYGYTF. In DNA, the CDR3 is TGTGCCAGCAGCTTAGACGGGTCAGGGTATGGCTACACCTTC. The rearrangement uses TRBV7-2 and TRBJ1-2; weak D call: TRBD1 (5 bases). Germline CDR1 and CDR2: SGHTA and FQGNSA. The CDR3 covers 14 residues. The ends were cut back, 1 base at V and 5 bases at J, with 11 bases in the middle.

The gene calls are TRBV19 and TRBJ1-1; D may be TRBD1 (6 bases). CDR1 and CDR2 from the germline V gene are LNHDA and SQIVND (reference sequence). The CDR3 runs to 14 residues. V dropped 6 bases and J dropped 1 base, with 12 bases sitting between them. For the CDR3, the DNA is TGTGCCAGTAGACAACAGGGTGGGAACACTGAAGCTTTCTTT. Protein: CASRQQGGNTEAFF.

The CDR3 DNA follows: TGTGCCAGCAGCCCCGGGACAGGGGGGGAAGACACCTTC. It specifies CASSPGTGGEDTF. This chain links TRBV3-1 (or the pseudogene TRBV3-2) with TRBJ1-2; TRBD1 matches at 11 bases. The CDR3 loop spans 13 amino acids. CDR1 is LGHDT, CDR2 YNNKEL, per germline (reference sequence). J was trimmed by 12 bases and V by 4 bases; bases with no gene match: 7.

In its sample, this clone was seen a few times. The rearrangement joins TRBV10-3 to TRBJ2-7; D remains unclear. CDR1 is ENHRY and CDR2 is SYGVKD in the germline V gene. This CDR3 is built from 15 residues. Trimming cost V 10 bases and J 3 bases, with 22 bases left between them. DNA of the CDR3: TGTGCCACCACTGCTATAGCTACTGGCAACTACGAGCAGTACTTC. It is translated as CATTAIATGNYEQYF.

The V gene is TRBV14, the J gene TRBJ2-5, with TRBD2 identical over 7 bases. V gave up 3 bases and J gave up 5 bases; unmatched junction bases: 6. This CDR3 is 14 amino acids long. Per germline, CDR1 SGHDN and CDR2 FVKESK. The DNA for the CDR3 is TGTGCCAGCAGCCACGAAGCGGGATGGGAGACCCAGTACTTC. This translates into CASSHEAGWETQYF.

This chain connects TRBV5-5 to TRBJ1-4; the match to TRBD1 covers 7 bases. This CDR3 comprises 14 residues. Unmatched junction bases numbered 5, after V lost 1 base and J lost 8 bases. Germline CDR1 reads SGHKS; CDR2 reads YYEKEE (reference sequence). CDR3 DNA sequence: TGTGCCAGCAGCTTGCATCCAGGGGGGGAAAAACTGTTTTTT. Protein: CASSLHPGGEKLFF.

This sequence joins TRBV19 and TRBJ2-3, with D uncertain. The CDR3 spans 14 residues. Per germline, CDR1 LNHDA and CDR2 SQIVND (reference sequence). Trimming left V 3 bases short and J 2 bases short, with 9 bases between. The CDR3 loop is CASSINGFTDTQYF. CDR3 in DNA: TGTGCCAGTAGTATTAACGGGTTCACAGATACGCAGTATTTT.

The chain is built from TRBV30 and TRBJ2-3; 8 nucleotides line up with TRBD1. The CDR3 has 15 residues. From germline, CDR1 is GTSNPN and CDR2 SVGIG (reference sequence). Trimming took 1 base from V and 6 from J; bases not matched to a gene: 9. The CDR3 region has the DNA TGTGCCTGGAGTGCAGGGCAGGGGGCGGCTGATACGCAGTATTTT. Its translation: CAWSAGQGAADTQYF.

This clone was seen only once. The V and J genes are TRBV18 and TRBJ2-7, with TRBD1 matching over 9 bases. The trim removed 3 bases at V and 3 bases at J, leaving 3 bases unmatched. The germline V gene encodes CDR1 KGHSH and CDR2 LQKENI. This CDR3 has 14 residues. The DNA for the CDR3 is TGTGCCAGCTCACCCGGGACAGGGATCTACGAGCAGTACTTC. This translates into CASSPGTGIYEQYF.

This chain links TRBV10-3 with TRBJ1-2; 12 nucleotides align to TRBD1. Germline assignment: CDR1 ENHRY and CDR2 SYGVKD. The CDR3 contains 16 residues. With 3 bases clipped from V and 6 bases from J, the junction kept 8 bases outside the gene matches. CDR3 protein: CAISDSGTGGIDGYTF. The CDR3 DNA is TGTGCCATCAGTGACTCCGGGACAGGGGGCATCGATGGCTACACCTTC.